Listed below are T cell receptor beta chains from one sample, sequenced in a study of T cells expressing NK-cell markers. Reanalyzing the 5' RACE reads, TCRdb keeps one entry per CDR3 protein, without DNA. The sample table includes roughly 160,000 distinct CDR3 sequences. The sample was blood T cells: a sorted CD56 or NKG2C T cell subset, CD4+ or CD8+ T cells, or bulk PBMC T cells (not recorded which). The receptors derive from a man aged 18 to 69 in good health. CDR3s include the opening cysteine and the closing phenylalanine or tryptophan. The order of the fields is CDR3 protein, J gene, V gene.

CASSVPLTSGNQETQYF	TRBJ2-5	TRBV9
CASSFNPGEWDSRGQAEQYF	TRBJ2-7	TRBV7-8
CATSDEGAGLEQFF	TRBJ2-1	TRBV24-1
CASSFGGFGYEQYF	TRBJ2-7	TRBV12-3/TRBV12-4
CASKARLTTNEKLFF	TRBJ1-4	TRBV2
CASSVDSGSGELFF	TRBJ2-2	TRBV9
CASSHKQGTGRPLDTQYF	TRBJ2-3	TRBV3-1
CASGGGNEKLFF	TRBJ1-4	TRBV7-9
CASSVRNPNYGYTF	TRBJ1-2	TRBV6-1
CASSTYPGTDLGANEKLFF	TRBJ1-4	TRBV7-8
CASSYSEGTETQYF	TRBJ2-5	TRBV6-5
CASSLLAGANTGELFF	TRBJ2-2	TRBV4-2
CASSRDIEQGPFYEQYF	TRBJ2-7	TRBV6-2/TRBV6-3
CASSLGLSDSTDTQYF	TRBJ2-3	TRBV5-8
CASRRGLGGDTQYF	TRBJ2-3	TRBV4-1
CASRQGSYEQYF	TRBJ2-7	TRBV6-6
CASTLTGLNGGGYTF	TRBJ1-2	TRBV12-3/TRBV12-4
CARNPGQGAGNIQYF	TRBJ2-4	TRBV9